This TCR beta chain was identified in a study of beta chain features in type 1 diabetes. V was shortened by 6 bases and J by 10 bases, with 13 bases between the two germline ends. CDR3 length: 12 residues. Germline V lookup: CDR1 MDHEN, CDR2 SYDVKM. This clone came up a few times. The isolated RNA, all of it, was reverse transcribed, so expressed TCRB transcripts were what got sequenced. Produced via immunoSEQ multiplex PCR; TCRdb's table is partial and in-frame only. The sample shows fewer than 650,000 clones, 15% of them seen only once. The clonotype was recovered from a man aged 18 to 29 in good health. The chain carries TRBV28 and TRBJ2-1; D is unresolved. The sample comprised naive CD4+ T cells from blood. CDR3 DNA sequence: TGTGCCAGCAGCGTGTCGATGGGGGAGCAGTTCTTC. Protein product: CASSVSMGEQFF.